The 6 T cell receptor beta chains reported below all come from one sample, sequenced in a study of beta chain features in type 1 diabetes. Expressed TCRB transcripts were sequenced because the entire RNA isolate underwent reverse transcription. Here immunoSEQ multiplex PCR was the method, and the copy in TCRdb shows in-frame clones only, minus some. The profile shows around 250,000 clones, roughly 20% of them singletons. Study-level results: Shortening that was moderate but significant affected the TCRB CDR3s of Type 1 diabetes patients in all four CD4+ subsets.

For these receptors, no antigen is known. Sequencing used naive CD4+ T cells from blood. The receptors were gathered from a middle-aged woman with type 1 diabetes.

This clone was detected a few times. The chain links TRBV28 to TRBJ2-1, with 10 bases fitting TRBD2. Germline assignment: CDR1 MDHEN and CDR2 SYDVKM. This CDR3 is 18 amino acids long. Unmatched junction bases numbered 10, after V lost 2 bases and J lost 3 bases. The DNA for the CDR3 is TGTGCCAGCAGTTTAAGCAGCGGGAGGGCCCACTACTACAATGAGCAGTTCTTC. The encoded protein is CASSLSSGRAHYYNEQFF.

This clone turned up a few times. V is TRBV4-1 and J is TRBJ2-3; D call uncertain. This CDR3 region has 13 residues. Germline V gene sequence: CDR1 MGHRA, CDR2 YSYEKL. Trimming left V 0 bases short and J 6 bases short, with 7 bases between. The CDR3 region is CASSQEVADTQYF. The CDR3 DNA reads TGCGCCAGCAGCCAAGAGGTCGCGGATACGCAGTATTTT.

This clone appeared a few times. This chain connects TRBV10-3 to TRBJ1-1; the D is unclear. V was trimmed by 8 bases and J by 1 base, leaving 17 bases between them. Germline CDR1 ENHRY, CDR2 SYGVKD. This CDR3 has 15 amino acids. This CDR3 is CAIGLGGSSNTEAFF. As DNA, the CDR3 is TGTGCCATCGGCCTGGGAGGGAGTTCGAACACTGAAGCTTTCTTT.

The V gene is TRBV19, the J gene TRBJ2-3, with 13 nucleotides matching TRBD2. The V gene end was trimmed by 5 bases and the J gene end by 6 bases; junction bases not matched to a gene: 8. The length of the CDR3 is 16 residues. Germline CDR1 and CDR2: LNHDA and SQIVND (reference sequence). CDR3 nucleotides: TGTGCCAGTAGTCCCCTGGGACTAGCGGGGTTCGATACGCAGTATTTT. This sequence encodes CASSPLGLAGFDTQYF. The variable domain in full, with the rest retrieved from reference TRBV19 and TRBJ2-3, is DGGITQSPKYLFRKEGQNVTLSCEQNLNHDAMYWYRQDPGQGLRLIYYSQIVNDFQKGDIAEGYSVSREKKESFPLTVTSAQKNPTAFYLCASSPLGLAGFDTQYFGPGTRLTVL.

The rearrangement links TRBV18 to TRBJ1-2; 12 nucleotides agree with TRBD1. Germline-derived CDR1 and CDR2 are KGHSH and LQKENI. This CDR3 spans 16 amino acids. The ends lost 3 bases at V and 8 bases at J; junction bases unmatched: 10. CDR3 nucleotides: TGTGCCAGCTCACCCGGGACAGGGGGCGAGAGGAAGGGCTACACCTTC. Translated, it gives CASSPGTGGERKGYTF. Full variable domain (remainder filled in from reference TRBV18 and TRBJ1-2): NAGVMQNPRHLVRRRGQEARLRCSPMKGHSHVYWYRQLPEEGLKFMVYLQKENIIDESGMPKERFSAEFPKEGPSILRIQQVVRGDSAAYFCASSPGTGGERKGYTFGSGTRLTVV.

The chain has TRBV5-1 and TRBJ2-3, with D possibly being TRBD1 (5 bases). The CDR3 extends over 16 amino acids. Germline V gene data show CDR1 as SGHRS and CDR2 as YFSETQ. The V gene lost 4 bases and the J gene lost 2 bases, with 17 bases spanning the gap. CDR3 region: CASSGRRTRITDTQYF. CDR3 nucleotide sequence: TGCGCCAGCAGCGGGCGACGGACACGAATCACAGATACGCAGTATTTT.